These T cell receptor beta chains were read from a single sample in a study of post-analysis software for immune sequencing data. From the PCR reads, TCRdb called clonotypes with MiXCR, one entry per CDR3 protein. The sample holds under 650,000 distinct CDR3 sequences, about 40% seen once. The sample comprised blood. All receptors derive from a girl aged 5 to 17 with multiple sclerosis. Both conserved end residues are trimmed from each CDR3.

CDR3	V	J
ATLGGRAYEQY	TRBV28	TRBJ2-7
ASSLGGVSPLH	TRBV5-5	TRBJ1-6
ASSSARTEQF	TRBV11-2	TRBJ2-1
ASSGPLSQETQY	TRBV19	TRBJ2-5
SAPTGPYGYT	TRBV20-1	TRBJ1-2
AINRRAGDEQF	TRBV10-3	TRBJ2-1
ASSSGGDGYT	TRBV6-6	TRBJ1-2
SAGTDSSYEQY	TRBV20-1	TRBJ2-7
ASSLEWRSSYEQY	TRBV7-2	TRBJ2-7
STVGQGHQPQH	TRBV20-1	TRBJ1-5
ASSLGYVEEQY	TRBV7-9	TRBJ2-5
SVEGAGRTDTQY	TRBV29-1	TRBJ2-3
ASSLSQGEQF	TRBV7-9	TRBJ2-1
ASSQLLRAGYT	TRBV2	TRBJ1-2
ASSPGIGQGAEQY	TRBV3-1	TRBJ2-5
SVETSDYEQY	TRBV29-1	TRBJ2-7
ASSLVPRTQY	TRBV12-3/TRBV12-4	TRBJ2-3
ASSQPEKEGSNAEAF	TRBV4-1	TRBJ1-1
AGSQTSVPSPAETQY	TRBV4-1	TRBJ2-5
SVAREGKAF	TRBV29-1	TRBJ1-1
ASSQPTSGRVNEQY	TRBV4-1	TRBJ2-7
ATVGGADEQY	TRBV10-3	TRBJ2-7
SVGGGNYEQY	TRBV29-1	TRBJ2-7
ASSLMSQGGTEAF	TRBV7-8	TRBJ1-1
ASRLRAYYGYT	TRBV12-3/TRBV12-4	TRBJ1-2
ASSLAALSTDTQY	TRBV12-3/TRBV12-4	TRBJ2-3
ASSYKDRPYNEQF	TRBV6-2/TRBV6-3	TRBJ2-1
SARDRRAYEQY	TRBV20-1	TRBJ2-7
AISDSVRDEQF	TRBV10-3	TRBJ2-1
ASSLTYPLTYYEQY	TRBV5-5	TRBJ2-7
SARLRETQY	TRBV20-1	TRBJ2-5
ASSLITGTIVYGYT	TRBV7-9	TRBJ1-2
ASSLTGGVTEAF	TRBV12-3/TRBV12-4	TRBJ1-1
ASSRNGQGSNEQF	TRBV5-1	TRBJ2-1
ASRAGAGTDTQY	TRBV6-4	TRBJ2-3
ASSLSQGATDTQY	TRBV7-3	TRBJ2-3
SALPPTPGEQY	TRBV20-1	TRBJ2-7
ASSFGDLLSTDTQY	TRBV7-2	TRBJ2-3
ASRAGENYEQY	TRBV6-5	.
ASGSGASGVQETQY	TRBV2	TRBJ2-5
ASSLLATHTDTQY	TRBV5-5	TRBJ2-3
ASSLKVLGTYEQY	TRBV5-5	TRBJ2-7
AISDYPQETQY	TRBV10-3	.
ASSSPRTSGSGTDTQY	TRBV3-1	TRBJ2-3
ASSPGTAAYEQY	TRBV19	TRBJ2-7
ATSAQGGSGANVLT	TRBV24-1	TRBJ2-6
ASKFGGSYNEQF	TRBV5-1	TRBJ2-1
ASSSRTETYEQY	TRBV12-3/TRBV12-4	TRBJ2-7
ASSSRLGAEGTYNEQF	TRBV12-3/TRBV12-4	TRBJ2-1